Below are 12 T cell receptor beta chains sequenced from a single sample in a study of control samples from healthy donors and cancer patients. The assay was immunoSEQ multiplex PCR, and TCRdb's table has in-frame clones only and misses some. Here the sample spans about 410,000 clones, 80% to 95% being singletons. The sequenced sample was PBMCs. These receptor sequences come from a man aged 35-49 years with head and neck cancer.

The chain's CDR3 is CASTQDRATANYGYTF. DNA for the CDR3: TGTGCCAGCACCCAGGACAGGGCCACAGCTAACTATGGCTACACCTTC. The chain employs TRBV2 and TRBJ1-2; 8 bases fit TRBD1. Unmatched junction bases numbered 10, after V lost 7 bases and J lost 0 bases. The V gene's germline CDR1 is SNHLY and CDR2 FYNNEI. This CDR3 region has 16 residues.

The gene calls are TRBV7-3 and TRBJ2-2, with 7 bases that match TRBD2. Germline V lookup: CDR1 SGHTA, CDR2 FQGTGA. This CDR3 spans 14 amino acids. The V gene end was trimmed by 6 bases and the J gene end by 5 bases; junction bases not matched to a gene: 6. DNA of the CDR3: TGTGCCAGCAGACCTGGCGGGAGTACCGGGGAGCTGTTTTTT. Amino acids: CASRPGGSTGELFF.

The chain has TRBV2 and TRBJ1-2; 8 nucleotides agree with TRBD1. CDR3 size: 13 residues. V lost 5 bases to trimming and J lost 4 bases; unmatched junction nucleotides: 3. CDR1 and CDR2 from the germline V gene are SNHLY and FYNNEI. The DNA for the CDR3 is TGTGCCAGCAGTTGGACAGGGTCCTATGGCTACACCTTC. It encodes CASSWTGSYGYTF.

This chain links TRBV7-6 with TRBJ2-7, with a tentative D call TRBD2 (5 bases). The germline V gene encodes CDR1 SGHVS and CDR2 FNYEAQ. The V end was cut by 7 bases, the J end by 0 bases, with 16 bases between. The CDR3 is made up of 15 amino acids. The CDR3 DNA is TGTGCCAGCACCCCATCCGGCGGAGGCTCCTACGAGCAGTACTTC. This encodes CASTPSGGGSYEQYF.

The genes are TRBV5-6 and TRBJ1-1, with D hard to call. The CDR3 extends over 13 amino acids. Germline V gene data show CDR1 as SGHDT and CDR2 as YYEEEE. V lost 4 bases and J lost 1, with 8 bases in between. The CDR3 DNA sequence: TGTGCCAGCAGCGGAGCGGGGAACACTGAAGCTTTCTTT. Protein: CASSGAGNTEAFF.

The table lists this clone with a count of one. This rearrangement joins TRBV11-3 to TRBJ2-1, with D perhaps TRBD2 (5 bases). The CDR3 loop spans 15 amino acids. The ends were cut back, 5 bases at V and 1 base at J, with 12 bases in the middle. CDR1 is SGHNT and CDR2 is YENEEA in the germline V gene. CDR3 coding DNA: TGTGCCAGCAGCCCAACTCGGGGATCCTACAATGAGCAGTTCTTC. Its protein is CASSPTRGSYNEQFF.

V is TRBV18 and J is TRBJ2-5; D is perhaps TRBD1 (5 bases). Trimming cost V 2 bases and J 2 bases, with 9 bases left between them. The CDR3 totals 14 residues. Germline-derived CDR1 and CDR2 are KGHSH and LQKENI. This CDR3 is CASSPVAGQETQYF. The DNA for the CDR3 is TGTGCCAGCTCACCAGTGGCAGGGCAAGAGACCCAGTACTTC.

Remarks on this clone: The sample has other DNA sequences that encode this CDR3 too. The chain uses TRBV6-5 and TRBJ1-2; 10 nucleotides align to TRBD1. V lost 4 bases and J lost 4; bases outside the gene matches: 3. Germline V gives CDR1 MNHEY, CDR2 SVGAGI. The length of the CDR3 is 14 residues. In DNA, the CDR3 is TGTGCCAGCAGTTCGACAGGGGGCGGCTATGGCTACACCTTC. Translation: CASSSTGGGYGYTF.

The chain joins TRBV6-4 to TRBJ2-7; D is possibly TRBD2 (5 bases). Trimming pared 7 bases from V and 0 bases from J, leaving 13 bases between. The CDR3 consists of 14 residues. In germline, CDR1 is MRHNA, CDR2 SNTAGT. The CDR3 is CASTLAGGSYEQYF. CDR3 coding DNA: TGTGCCAGCACCCTAGCTGGAGGCTCCTACGAGCAGTACTTC.

This clone was found once. V and J are TRBV5-1 and TRBJ2-7, with D perhaps matching TRBD1 (5 bases). V was cut by 4 bases and J by 3 bases, with 11 bases left in between. Germline V gene sequence: CDR1 SGHRS, CDR2 YFSETQ. The CDR3 loop spans 13 amino acids. CDR3 sequence (DNA): TGCGCCAGCAGCGGCAGGGTGGGCTACGAGCAGTACTTC. This codes for CASSGRVGYEQYF.

The chain employs TRBV5-1 and TRBJ1-1, with D perhaps TRBD1 (5 bases). Per the germline V gene, CDR1 is SGHRS and CDR2 is YFSETQ. This CDR3 contains 14 residues. Trimming left V 4 bases short and J 2 bases short, with 12 bases between. CDR3 sequence: CASSPIDSNTEAFF. In DNA, the CDR3 is TGCGCCAGCAGCCCAATTGACAGTAACACTGAAGCTTTCTTT.

The genes are TRBV18 and TRBJ1-3, with TRBD1 as a possible D gene (5 bases). The CDR3 runs 16 residues. V lost 0 bases and J 2 bases, leaving 11 bases between the germline ends. Germline CDR1 KGHSH, CDR2 LQKENI. The CDR3 sequence is CASSPPRAGAGNTIYF. The CDR3 coding sequence is TGTGCCAGCTCACCACCGAGGGCGGGGGCTGGAAACACCATATATTTT.